This is a list of T cell receptor beta chains from one sample in a study of shared clonotypes between healthy human individuals. Generated by immunoSEQ multiplex PCR, the TCRdb table keeps only in-frame clones and is missing some. The sample has approximately 1.4 million clones, approximately 98% seen once; the top ten hold roughly 0.42%. The sample taken for sequencing was naive CD4+ T cells sorted from blood. The receptors derive from a man between 25 and 39 years old in good health. CDR3s include the opening cysteine and the closing phenylalanine or tryptophan. D genes are given only for firm matches. A clone size is listed for some rows: how often the clone was seen (once, few, many), or a class if it is expanded.

J gene,D gene,V gene,clone size,CDR3 protein,CDR3 DNA
TRBJ1-4,TRBD1,TRBV2,-,CASRGMTGSNEKLFF,TGTGCCAGCAGGGGGATGACAGGGTCTAATGAAAAACTGTTTTTT
TRBJ2-1,-,TRBV7-3,-,CASSSKKGLRNEQFF,TGTGCCAGCAGCTCGAAAAAAGGACTACGCAATGAGCAGTTCTTC
TRBJ2-3,TRBD2,TRBV15,-,CATSLRTSGTDTQYF,TGTGCCACCAGCCTTCGGACTAGCGGCACAGATACGCAGTATTTT
TRBJ1-1,TRBD1,TRBV23-1,-,CASRPGQPYTEAFF,TGCGCCAGCAGACCGGGACAGCCTTACACTGAAGCTTTCTTT
TRBJ2-7,TRBD1,TRBV13,-,CASSLPTPPGQGVYEQYF,TGTGCCAGCAGCTTACCCACGCCACCGGGACAGGGAGTATACGAGCAGTACTTC
TRBJ1-2,TRBD1,TRBV5-1,-,CASSLGQGPNYGYTF,TGCGCCAGCAGCTTGGGACAGGGGCCTAACTATGGCTACACCTTC
TRBJ2-4,TRBD2,TRBV5-1,-,CASSLAGGNQPKNIQYF,TGCGCCAGCAGCTTGGCGGGGGGAAATCAACCCAAAAACATTCAGTACTTC
TRBJ2-7,-,TRBV2,-,CASSDSSTYEQYF,TGTGCCAGCAGTGACAGTAGCACCTACGAGCAGTACTTC
TRBJ2-1,TRBD2,TRBV18,-,CASSLPGLAGGQTEQFF,TGTGCCAGCTCACTCCCGGGACTAGCGGGAGGGCAGACTGAGCAGTTCTTC
TRBJ2-2,-,TRBV19,-,CASKMGGETGELFF,TGTGCCAGTAAAATGGGGGGTGAAACCGGGGAGCTGTTTTTT
TRBJ2-7,-,TRBV19,-,CASSYSTAEANYEQYF,TGTGCCAGTAGCTACTCGACGGCGGAAGCGAACTACGAGCAGTACTTC
TRBJ2-4,-,TRBV29-1,-,CSVTGYLAKNIQYF,TGCAGCGTGACGGGCTACCTAGCCAAAAACATTCAGTACTTC
TRBJ1-4,-,TRBV5-1,-,CASSLTGINEKLFF,TGCGCCAGCAGCTTGACAGGAATTAATGAAAAACTGTTTTTT
TRBJ2-2,-,TRBV10-3,-,CAMGRDTGELFF,TGTGCCATGGGACGAGACACCGGGGAGCTGTTTTTT
TRBJ2-7,-,TRBV18,-,CASSPVTAYEQYF,TGTGCCAGCTCACCAGTGACGGCCTACGAGCAGTACTTC
TRBJ2-2,-,TRBV5-4,-,CASRRGPGELFF,TGTGCCAGCAGACGAGGGCCCGGGGAGCTGTTTTTT
TRBJ2-1,-,TRBV29-1,-,CSVTELLPYNEQFF,TGCAGCGTTACTGAACTCCTGCCTTACAATGAGCAGTTCTTC
TRBJ2-5,-,TRBV5-1,-,CASSLFPSQETQYF,TGCGCCAGCAGCCTATTCCCCTCCCAAGAGACCCAGTACTTC
TRBJ2-2,-,TRBV2,-,CASMGGLSLTGELFF,TGTGCCAGCATGGGCGGGTTGAGCCTCACCGGGGAGCTGTTTTTT
TRBJ2-7,-,TRBV10-3,-,CAISPKGRSYEQYF,TGTGCCATCAGCCCCAAGGGACGTTCCTACGAGCAGTACTTC
TRBJ2-1,TRBD2,TRBV6-1,-,CASTRLAGYNEQFF,TGTGCCAGCACACGACTAGCGGGGTACAATGAGCAGTTCTTC
TRBJ1-4,-,TRBV18,-,CASSPPLPRGRENEKLFF,TGTGCCAGCTCACCACCTTTACCCAGAGGGCGGGAGAATGAAAAACTGTTTTTT
TRBJ1-1,-,TRBV28,-,CASSRAWNTEAFF,TGTGCCAGCAGCCGGGCTTGGAACACTGAAGCTTTCTTT
TRBJ2-3,TRBD1,TRBV30,-,CAWSDTGAGTDTQYF,TGTGCCTGGAGTGATACAGGGGCGGGCACAGATACGCAGTATTTT
TRBJ1-3,TRBD1,TRBV30,-,CAWSATDRGVTGNTIYF,TGTGCCTGGAGTGCAACGGACAGGGGGGTGACTGGAAACACCATATATTTT
TRBJ2-3,-,TRBV9,-,CASSVANAGSNTQYF,TGTGCCAGCAGCGTAGCTAACGCGGGCTCGAATACGCAGTATTTT
TRBJ2-2,-,TRBV29-1,-,CSVESRSGLYTGELFF,TGCAGCGTTGAATCCCGCAGCGGTCTCTACACCGGGGAGCTGTTTTTT
TRBJ2-7,TRBD2,TRBV7-2,-,CASSLTSGRGSYEQYF,TGTGCCAGCAGCTTAACTAGCGGGCGCGGGTCCTACGAGCAGTACTTC
TRBJ1-5,-,TRBV27,-,CASSLAQGNQPQHF,TGTGCCAGCAGTTTAGCACAGGGTAATCAGCCCCAGCATTTT
TRBJ1-5,TRBD1,TRBV6-1,-,CASSELGQGAYNQPQHF,TGTGCCAGCAGTGAACTGGGACAGGGTGCCTACAATCAGCCCCAGCATTTT
TRBJ2-3,-,TRBV13,-,CASSFNGDSTDTQYF,TGTGCCAGCAGCTTTAATGGAGACAGCACAGATACGCAGTATTTT
TRBJ2-2,TRBD2,TRBV29-1,-,CSVEGLAGHTGELFF,TGCAGCGTTGAAGGACTAGCGGGGCACACCGGGGAGCTGTTTTTT
TRBJ1-3,TRBD1,TRBV5-1,once,CASSVGTGVASGNTIYF,TGCGCCAGCAGCGTTGGGACAGGGGTCGCCTCTGGAAACACCATATATTTT
TRBJ2-3,-,TRBV7-3,-,CASSRGGISTDTQYF,TGTGCCAGCAGCCGTGGCGGGATAAGCACAGATACGCAGTATTTT
TRBJ2-7,-,TRBV29-1,-,CSVDNPGLPYEQYF,TGCAGCGTTGATAATCCAGGCCTTCCCTACGAGCAGTACTTC
TRBJ2-2,TRBD2,TRBV2,-,CASLGLAGLLHTNTGELFF,TGTGCCAGCCTTGGACTAGCGGGACTTCTCCACACGAACACCGGGGAGCTGTTTTTT
TRBJ1-2,-,TRBV28,-,CASSSVYGYTF,TGTGCCAGCAGTTCAGTTTACGGCTACACCTTC
TRBJ1-2,-,TRBV18,-,CASSPVGVANGYTF,TGTGCCAGCTCACCAGTCGGGGTAGCGAACGGCTACACCTTC
TRBJ2-2,TRBD2,TRBV14,-,CASSQRTSGGGTGELFF,TGTGCCAGCAGTCAAAGGACTAGCGGAGGGGGCACCGGGGAGCTGTTTTTT
TRBJ2-5,-,TRBV5-1,once,CASSPSPSETQYF,TGCGCCAGCAGCCCCTCCCCTTCAGAGACCCAGTACTTC
TRBJ2-3,TRBD1,TRBV29-1,-,CSVAVTGTHTDTQYF,TGCAGCGTTGCAGTGACAGGGACACACACAGATACGCAGTATTTT
TRBJ2-1,TRBD2,TRBV2,once,CASSEGRGSYNEQFF,TGTGCCAGCAGTGAGGGGAGGGGTTCCTACAATGAGCAGTTCTTC
TRBJ2-5,-,TRBV7-3,-,CASRGHLSSSGQTGRETQYF,TGTGCCAGCAGGGGTCATTTGTCGTCGTCAGGACAGACGGGGCGGGAGACCCAGTACTTC
TRBJ1-1,-,TRBV5-1,-,CASSLRGPRGTNTEAFF,TGCGCCAGCAGCTTACGGGGACCAAGGGGTACGAACACTGAAGCTTTCTTT
TRBJ2-1,-,TRBV18,few,CASSPPINEQFF,TGTGCCAGCTCACCACCGATCAATGAGCAGTTCTTC
TRBJ2-1,-,TRBV15,-,CATSRDKDGQFF,TGTGCCACCAGCAGAGATAAAGACGGGCAGTTCTTC
TRBJ2-6,-,TRBV7-9,once,CASSWDSGSGANVQTF,TGTGCCAGCAGTTGGGACTCAGGGTCTGGGGCCAACGTCCAGACTTTC
TRBJ2-7,TRBD1,TRBV27,-,CASTPLTGNEQYF,TGTGCCAGCACCCCGTTGACAGGGAACGAGCAGTACTTC
TRBJ2-6,-,TRBV7-2,-,CASSPSFFSGANVLTF,TGTGCCAGCAGCCCGTCTTTCTTCTCTGGGGCCAACGTCCTGACTTTC
TRBJ1-2,TRBD1,TRBV7-9,once,CASSGRDRGVHGYTF,TGTGCCAGCAGCGGCCGGGACAGGGGGGTTCACGGCTACACCTTC
TRBJ2-6,-,TRBV11-2,-,CASSSDRLSGANVLTF,TGTGCCAGCAGCTCTGACAGACTCTCTGGGGCCAACGTCCTGACTTTC
TRBJ2-7,-,TRBV18,-,CASSPDPYEQYF,TGTGCCAGCTCACCAGACCCTTACGAGCAGTACTTC
TRBJ2-7,TRBD2,TRBV5-4,-,CASSPQRGGSDPYEQYF,TGTGCCAGCAGCCCCCAAAGGGGCGGGAGCGATCCCTACGAGCAGTACTTC
TRBJ2-7,TRBD1,TRBV13,-,CASRRDRFYEQYF,TGTGCCAGCCGCCGGGACAGATTCTACGAGCAGTACTTC
TRBJ2-7,TRBD2,TRBV11-2,-,CASSLSLAGEQYF,TGTGCCAGCAGCTTATCTCTAGCGGGAGAGCAGTACTTC
TRBJ2-5,-,TRBV15,-,CATSSRYRVGGQETQYF,TGTGCCACCAGCAGCCGCTACAGGGTTGGTGGTCAAGAGACCCAGTACTTC
TRBJ2-2,-,TRBV2,-,CASRGDTGELFF,TGTGCCAGCAGGGGAGACACCGGGGAGCTGTTTTTT
TRBJ2-3,TRBD2,TRBV27,-,CASSSLYAGGTDTQYF,TGTGCCAGCAGTTCCCTTTACGCGGGGGGCACAGATACGCAGTATTTT
TRBJ2-7,TRBD2,TRBV4-2,-,CASSLAGTSGSPLSYEQYF,TGTGCCAGCAGCCTTGCAGGGACTAGCGGGAGTCCCCTCTCCTACGAGCAGTACTTC
TRBJ1-5,-,TRBV28,once,CASSPFKVAPIRPQHF,TGTGCCAGCAGTCCCTTCAAGGTCGCCCCGATTCGGCCCCAGCATTTT